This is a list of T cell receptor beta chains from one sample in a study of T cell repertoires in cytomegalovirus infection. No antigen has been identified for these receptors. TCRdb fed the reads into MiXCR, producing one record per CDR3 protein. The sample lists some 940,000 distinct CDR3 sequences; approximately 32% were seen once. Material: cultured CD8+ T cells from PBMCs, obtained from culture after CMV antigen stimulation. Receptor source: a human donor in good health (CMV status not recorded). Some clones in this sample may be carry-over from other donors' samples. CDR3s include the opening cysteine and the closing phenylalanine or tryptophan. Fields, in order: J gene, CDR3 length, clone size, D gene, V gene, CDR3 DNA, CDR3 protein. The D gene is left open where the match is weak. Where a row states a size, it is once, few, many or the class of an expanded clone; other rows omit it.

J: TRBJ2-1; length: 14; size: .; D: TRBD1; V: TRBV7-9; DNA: TGTGCCAGCAGTGGGACGGGGACAGATGATGGGCAGTTCTTC; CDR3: CASSGTGTDDGQFF
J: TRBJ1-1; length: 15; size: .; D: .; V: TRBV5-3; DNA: TGTGCCAGCAGCTTCCCCGGGCAGGGCCACACTGAAGCTTTCTTT; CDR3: CASSFPGQGHTEAFF
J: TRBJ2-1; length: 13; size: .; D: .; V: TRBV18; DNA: TGTGCCAGCTCACCGGCGTTGGGGCCTGAGCAGTTCTTC; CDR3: CASSPALGPEQFF
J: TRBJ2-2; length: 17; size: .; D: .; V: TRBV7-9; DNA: TGTGCCAGCATCCTCGATGGGGGGATGGCGAACACCGGGGAGCTGTTTTTT; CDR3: CASILDGGMANTGELFF
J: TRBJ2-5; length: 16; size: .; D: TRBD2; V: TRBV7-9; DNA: TGTGCCAGCAGCCCGAGACTAGCGGGGAACCAAGAGACCCAGTACTTC; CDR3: CASSPRLAGNQETQYF
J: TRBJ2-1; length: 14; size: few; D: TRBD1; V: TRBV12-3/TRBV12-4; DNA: TGTGCCAGCAGTTTACCGGACAGGGGGAATGAGCAGTTCTTC; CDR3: CASSLPDRGNEQFF
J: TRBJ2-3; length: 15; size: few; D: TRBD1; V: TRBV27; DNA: TGTGCCAGCAGTGTCAGGGGGCTCCCCCCAGATACGCAGTATTTT; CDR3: CASSVRGLPPDTQYF
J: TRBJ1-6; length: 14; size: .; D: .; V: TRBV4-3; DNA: TGCGCCAGCCGCCGTGGGGACTATAATTCACCCCTCCACTTT; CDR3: CASRRGDYNSPLHF
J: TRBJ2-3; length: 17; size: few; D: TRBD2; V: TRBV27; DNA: TGTGCCAGCAGTTTCCTCCTCACCGGGGGGGGGACAGATACGCAGTATTTT; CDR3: CASSFLLTGGGTDTQYF
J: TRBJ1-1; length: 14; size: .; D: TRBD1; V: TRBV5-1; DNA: TGCGCCAGCAGCCCAGGGACAGGGCCCACTAAAGCTTTCTTT; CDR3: CASSPGTGPTKAFF
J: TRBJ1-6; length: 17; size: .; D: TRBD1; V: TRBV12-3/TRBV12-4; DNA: TGTGCCAGCAGTTTATTCAGGGGGCGCGGAGAAAATTCACCCCTCCACTTT; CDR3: CASSLFRGRGENSPLHF
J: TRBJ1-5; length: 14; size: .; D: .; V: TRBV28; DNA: TGTGCCAACATTTTTCTAGGAAGCAATCAGCCCCAGCATTTT; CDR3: CANIFLGSNQPQHF
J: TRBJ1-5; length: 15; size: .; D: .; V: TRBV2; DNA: TGTGCCAGCAGTGAAGTGGGCCTAGGCAATCAGCCCCAGCATTTT; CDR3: CASSEVGLGNQPQHF
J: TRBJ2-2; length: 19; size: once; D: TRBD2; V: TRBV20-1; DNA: TGCAGTGCTAGAGTTGGTGGTGTTAGCGGGGGGGGGTACACCGGGGAGCTGTTTTTT; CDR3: CSARVGGVSGGGYTGELFF
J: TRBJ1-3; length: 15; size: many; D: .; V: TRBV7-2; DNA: TGTGCCAGCAGCCTGCTCTCCAGGATTAAGGACACCATATATTTT; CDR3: CASSLLSRIKDTIYF
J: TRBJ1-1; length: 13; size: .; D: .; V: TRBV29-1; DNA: TGCAGCGTTGAAGATTCGGAGAACACTGAAGCTTTCTTT; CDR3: CSVEDSENTEAFF
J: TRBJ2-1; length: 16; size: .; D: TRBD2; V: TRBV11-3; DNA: TGTGCCAGCAGCCCCCCATTAAGCGGGGAATACAATGAGCAGTTCTTC; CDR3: CASSPPLSGEYNEQFF
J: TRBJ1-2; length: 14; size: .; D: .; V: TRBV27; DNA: TGTGCCAGCAGTTTCCTCGGGGGGTACTATGGCTACACCTTC; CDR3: CASSFLGGYYGYTF
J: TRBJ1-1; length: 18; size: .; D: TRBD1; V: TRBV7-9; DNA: TGTGCCAGCAGCTTACCGGGACAGGACCGCATTTTGAACACTGAAGCTTTCTTT; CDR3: CASSLPGQDRILNTEAFF
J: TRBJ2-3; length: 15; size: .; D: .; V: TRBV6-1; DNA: TGTGCCAGCAGTGAATCCTACCGGAGCACAGATACGCAGTATTTT; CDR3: CASSESYRSTDTQYF
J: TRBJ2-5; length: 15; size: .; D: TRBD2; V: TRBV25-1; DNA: TGTGCCAGCAGTGCCCCGGGAGGGGTCCAAGAGACCCAGTACTTC; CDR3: CASSAPGGVQETQYF
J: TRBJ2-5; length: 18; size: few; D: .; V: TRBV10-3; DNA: TGTGCCATCGGAGACAGGGGAAATACTAGCGGCCACCAAGAGACCCAGTACTTC; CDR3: CAIGDRGNTSGHQETQYF
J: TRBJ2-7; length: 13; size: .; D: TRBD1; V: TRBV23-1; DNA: TGCGCCCCCGGACAGGGGTATTCCTACGAGCAGTACTTC; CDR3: CAPGQGYSYEQYF
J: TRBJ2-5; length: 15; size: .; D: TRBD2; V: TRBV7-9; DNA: TGTGCCAGCAGCTACCCCCTAGCGGGGGCAGAGACCCAGTACTTC; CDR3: CASSYPLAGAETQYF
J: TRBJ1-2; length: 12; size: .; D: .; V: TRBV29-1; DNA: TGCAGCGTTCCGCAGGGGAACTATGGCTACACCTTC; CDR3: CSVPQGNYGYTF
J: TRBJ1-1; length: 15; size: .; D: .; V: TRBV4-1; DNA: TGCGCCAGCAGCCAAGTCTCCCAGGGGCCCACTGAAGCTTTCTTT; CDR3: CASSQVSQGPTEAFF
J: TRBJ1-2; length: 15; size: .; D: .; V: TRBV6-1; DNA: TGTGCCAGCAGTGAAAATTGGGGCGACTTTGGAGGCTACACCTTC; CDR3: CASSENWGDFGGYTF
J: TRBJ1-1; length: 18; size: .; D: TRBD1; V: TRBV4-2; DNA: TGTGCCAGCAGCCAGGATGAAAGGGGGCCAGTTTTGAACACTGAAGCTTTCTTT; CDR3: CASSQDERGPVLNTEAFF
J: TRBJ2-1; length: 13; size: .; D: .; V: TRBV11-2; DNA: TGTGCCAGCAGCCCTGAAAGTCACAATGAGCAGTTCTTC; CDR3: CASSPESHNEQFF
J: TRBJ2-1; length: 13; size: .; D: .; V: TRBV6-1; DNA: TGTGCCAGCAGTCCCGTGGAGGGCAGTGAGCAGTTCTTC; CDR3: CASSPVEGSEQFF
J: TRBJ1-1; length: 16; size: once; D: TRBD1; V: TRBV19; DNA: TGTGCCAGTAGTACCAGGACAGGGGGCTTGAACACTGAAGCTTTCTTT; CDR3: CASSTRTGGLNTEAFF
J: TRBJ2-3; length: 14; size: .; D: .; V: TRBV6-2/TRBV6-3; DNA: TGTGCCAGCAGGGGAGACTTCTATGCAGATACGCAGTATTTT; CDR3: CASRGDFYADTQYF
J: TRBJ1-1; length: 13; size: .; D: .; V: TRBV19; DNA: TGTGCCAGTACCGGAGGGGTCAGACGAGGCGCTTTCTTT; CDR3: CASTGGVRRGAFF
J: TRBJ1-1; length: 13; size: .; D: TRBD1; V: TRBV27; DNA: TGTGCCAGCAAAACAGGGGGCTATACTGAAGCTTTCTTT; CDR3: CASKTGGYTEAFF
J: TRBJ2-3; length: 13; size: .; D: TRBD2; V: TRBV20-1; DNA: TGCAGTGCTAGAACGACTAGCATCGATACGCAGTATTTT; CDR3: CSARTTSIDTQYF
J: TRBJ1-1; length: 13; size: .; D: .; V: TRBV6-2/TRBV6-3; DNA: TGTGCCAGCAGTTACCTCCGCGGGACTGAAGCTTTCTTT; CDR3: CASSYLRGTEAFF
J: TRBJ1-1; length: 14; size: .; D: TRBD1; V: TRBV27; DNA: TGTGCCAGCAGTCGACAGGGGATAAACACTGAAGCTTTCTTT; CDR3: CASSRQGINTEAFF
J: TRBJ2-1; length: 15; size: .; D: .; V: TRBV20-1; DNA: TGCAGTGCTAAGGACCCCGGTACTAGCCCTACGTTAGCGTTCTTC; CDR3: CSAKDPGTSPTLAFF
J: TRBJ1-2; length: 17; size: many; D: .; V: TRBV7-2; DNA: TGTGCCAGCAGCTTAGACTGGGTATCGGGGGAAGAGGGTGGCTACACCTTC; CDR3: CASSLDWVSGEEGGYTF
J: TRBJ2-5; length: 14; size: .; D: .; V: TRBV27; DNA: TGTGCCAGCAGTTGGGTTGACAGTCAAGAGACCCAGTACTTC; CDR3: CASSWVDSQETQYF
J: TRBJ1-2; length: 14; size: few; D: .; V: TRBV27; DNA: TGTGCCAGCAGTTACGGACCCGCCGTTTATGGCTACACCTTC; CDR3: CASSYGPAVYGYTF
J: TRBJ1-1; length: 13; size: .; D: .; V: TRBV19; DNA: TGTGCCAGTGTCAGGGAGGTGAACACTAAAGCTTTCTTT; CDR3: CASVREVNTKAFF